This TCR beta chain stems from a study of T cells after yellow fever vaccination. Regarding the study as a whole: Abundant clonotypes (contaminants from the bulk population) could be present in FACS-sorted repertoires.

Turning to this clonotype: The antigen is unknown. A clone one base away is much larger, so this may be a read error.

UMIs and a universal primer site were added when TCR cDNA was made by 5'RACE template switching. TCRdb reprocessed the 5' RACE reads with MiXCR, giving one entry per CDR3 protein. Of about 74,000 distinct CDR3 sequences in the sample, more than 5.5% were seen once. The clonotype was recovered from a man in his late teens or twenties who received the YFV17D yellow fever vaccine. The material was CD8+ T cells sorted from PBMCs, obtained 5 to 6 days after the first yellow fever vaccination.

The CDR3, as DNA: TGCGCCAGCAGCTTGGAACAGGTGATTTATGGCTACACCTTC. This codes for CASSLEQVIYGYTF. This chain joins TRBV5-1 and TRBJ1-2; weak D call: TRBD1 (5 bases). Germline lookup yields CDR1 SGHRS and CDR2 YFSETQ. Trimming pared 0 bases from V and 5 bases from J, leaving 11 bases between. The CDR3 covers 14 residues. Full variable domain (outside the CDR3, taken from reference TRBV5-1 and TRBJ1-2): KAGVTQTPRYLIKTRGQQVTLSCSPISGHRSVSWYQQTPGQGLQFLFEYFSETQRNKGNFPGRFSGRQFSNSRSEMNVSTLELGDSALYLCASSLEQVIYGYTFGSGTRLTVV.